A single sample gave rise to the 32 T cell receptor beta chains below, sequenced in a study of blood T cell repertoires in COVID-19. The data were produced by immunoSEQ multiplex PCR, yet TCRdb's version contains in-frame clones alone and is incomplete. The sample has roughly 360,000 clones, around nine tenths seen once. The sequencing sample was made of PBMCs or T cells enriched from blood (not recorded which). The receptors shown here come from a woman in her 30s with acute COVID-19.

The chain is built from TRBV5-5 and TRBJ2-7, with 10 bases identical to TRBD1. CDR3 length equals 15 residues. V dropped 3 bases and J dropped 2; count of bases not matched to a gene: 5. Germline CDR1 reads SGHKS; CDR2 reads YYEKEE (reference sequence). CDR3 in amino acids: CASSYTTGGTYEQYF. The CDR3, as DNA: TGTGCCAGCAGCTACACGACAGGGGGCACCTACGAGCAGTACTTC.

This clone was counted a single time. V gene TRBV11-2 combines with J gene TRBJ2-7, with TRBD1 matching 10 bases. The CDR3 has 13 residues. CDR1 and CDR2 (germline): SGHAT, FQNNGV. Trimming cost V 6 bases and J 5 bases; bases outside gene matches: 4. The CDR3 sequence: CASRMTGGHEQYF. The CDR3 nucleotides read TGTGCCAGCAGAATGACAGGGGGCCACGAGCAGTACTTC.

The chain uses TRBV7-9 and TRBJ2-1; TRBD2 matches 7 bases. Germline trimming cut 4 bases from V and 0 bases from J; bases unmatched to any gene: 6. Germline lookup yields CDR1 SEHNR and CDR2 FQNEAQ (reference sequence). The CDR3 contains 16 residues. The CDR3 DNA reads as TGTGCCAGCAGCTCTCGCCTAGCGGACTCCTACAATGAGCAGTTCTTC. As protein: CASSSRLADSYNEQFF.

CDR3 sequence (DNA): TGTGCCACCAGTGATTTGCCGTCCCCGAGCTCCTACAATGAGCAGTTCTTC. This gives the protein CATSDLPSPSSYNEQFF. This chain uses TRBV24-1 with TRBJ2-1; D is uncertain. V was clipped by 0 bases and J by 0 bases, with 11 bases between them. The CDR3 consists of 17 residues. Per the germline V gene, CDR1 is KGHDR and CDR2 is SFDVKD.

The chain carries TRBV4-1 and TRBJ1-1; D call uncertain. Trimming took off 1 base at V and 1 base at J, with 4 bases between the two ends. The CDR3 is 13 residues long. Germline loops: CDR1 MGHRA, CDR2 YSYEKL. CDR3 residues: CASSQVQNTEAFF. CDR3 in DNA: TGCGCCAGCAGCCAAGTACAGAACACTGAAGCTTTCTTT.

J is TRBJ2-3 and V is TRBV5-1; D gene uncertain. The V gene's germline CDR1 is SGHRS and CDR2 YFSETQ. V lost 0 bases and J 1 base, leaving 12 bases between the germline ends. The CDR3 has 16 amino acids. The DNA for the CDR3 is TGCGCCAGCAGCTTGGCGCAGGTGCCCGGCACAGATACGCAGTATTTT. This translates into CASSLAQVPGTDTQYF.

The V call is TRBV5-1, the J call TRBJ1-2; no definite D call. V shed 4 bases and J shed 4 bases, with 14 bases lying between them. Per germline, CDR1 SGHRS and CDR2 YFSETQ. This CDR3 contains 14 residues. The CDR3 protein is CASSDVGRSYGYTF. The CDR3 coding sequence is TGCGCCAGCAGCGACGTAGGAAGGAGCTATGGCTACACCTTC.

This chain links TRBV7-9 with TRBJ2-3; 8 nucleotides line up with TRBD2. This CDR3 has 15 residues. CDR1 and CDR2 from the germline V gene are SEHNR and FQNEAQ (reference sequence). V shed 5 bases and J 2 bases; nucleotides not matched to a gene: 6. The CDR3 DNA reads TGTGCCAGCAGCGCGGGGGGATCGCTCACAGATACGCAGTATTTT. Its translation is CASSAGGSLTDTQYF.

The chain links TRBV27 to TRBJ1-2, with a possible D match to TRBD1 (6 bases). The CDR3 length is 16 residues. Germline V gene sequence: CDR1 MNHEY, CDR2 SMNVEV (reference sequence). V lost 3 bases to trimming and J lost 6 bases, with 20 bases between them. As DNA, the CDR3 is TGTGCCAGCAGTTTGGGAAAAGGGGGACCGAACGATGGCTACACCTTC. It yields the protein CASSLGKGGPNDGYTF.

This clone was recorded only once. The chain has TRBV27 and TRBJ2-5, with D possibly being TRBD2 (7 bases). This CDR3 spans 12 amino acids. Per the germline V gene, CDR1 is MNHEY and CDR2 is SMNVEV (reference sequence). Trimming took off 8 bases at V and 5 bases at J, with 12 bases between the two ends. The CDR3 sequence is CASGGAVETQYF. The CDR3 DNA is TGTGCCAGCGGGGGGGCCGTGGAGACCCAGTACTTC.

The rearrangement links TRBV7-3 to TRBJ2-3, with D possibly TRBD2 on 5 matching bases. The CDR3 is made up of 16 amino acids. The germline V gene has CDR1 SGHTA and CDR2 FQGTGA. V dropped 0 bases and J dropped 2 bases, with 12 bases sitting between them. Here the CDR3 DNA reads TGTGCCAGCAGCTTAACTTCCAGCGGAAACACAGATACGCAGTATTTT. It translates to CASSLTSSGNTDTQYF.

The V and J genes are TRBV10-3 and TRBJ1-1; D perhaps matches TRBD1 (5 bases). V lost 6 bases, J lost 0 bases, and 20 bases lay in between. CDR1 and CDR2 (germline): ENHRY, SYGVKD. The CDR3 covers 17 residues. CDR3 protein: CAIRRSGQGGMNTEAFF. The DNA for the CDR3 is TGTGCCATCAGACGGTCGGGGCAGGGAGGGATGAACACTGAAGCTTTCTTT.

The genes are TRBV19 and TRBJ1-6, with 10 bases matching TRBD1. From germline, CDR1 is LNHDA and CDR2 SQIVND (reference sequence). There are 19 residues in the CDR3. Trimming cost V 6 bases and J 8 bases; bases outside gene matches: 19. CDR3 bases: TGTGCCAGTAGCACCTCCGGGACAGGGGCCCGTCTCGGGTATTCACCCCTCCACTTT. Its translation is CASSTSGTGARLGYSPLHF.

The V gene is TRBV5-1, the J gene TRBJ2-1, with D tentatively TRBD2 (5 bases). The V gene lost 0 bases and the J gene lost 9 bases, with 13 bases spanning the gap. This CDR3 region has 14 residues. The germline gives CDR1 SGHRS, CDR2 YFSETQ. The CDR3 DNA is TGCGCCAGCAGCTTGGGAGGGTTGCTCCCTGAGCAGTTCTTC. Residues: CASSLGGLLPEQFF. The entire variable domain, with the rest obtained from reference TRBV5-1 and TRBJ2-1, is as follows: KAGVTQTPRYLIKTRGQQVTLSCSPISGHRSVSWYQQTPGQGLQFLFEYFSETQRNKGNFPGRFSGRQFSNSRSEMNVSTLELGDSALYLCASSLGGLLPEQFFGPGTRLTVL.

Notes on this clone: Other DNA sequences of this sample code for an identical CDR3. This chain connects TRBV9 to TRBJ1-2, with TRBD1 as a possible D gene (6 bases). The CDR3 has 12 residues. Deletions cut 0 bases from V and 8 bases from J, with 8 bases between. Per the germline V gene, CDR1 is SGDLS and CDR2 is YYNGEE. The CDR3 sequence is CASSVGGGGYTF. For the CDR3, the DNA is TGTGCCAGCAGCGTAGGAGGGGGAGGCTACACCTTC.

V gene TRBV10-3 combines with J gene TRBJ1-1; D may be TRBD1 (6 bases). V lost 6 bases and J 8 bases, leaving 22 bases between the germline ends. The CDR3 is made up of 15 amino acids. Per the germline V gene, CDR1 is ENHRY and CDR2 is SYGVKD. CDR3 protein: CAISASQGTYSEAFF. CDR3 nucleotides: TGTGCCATCAGCGCTAGCCAGGGGACATACTCGGAAGCTTTCTTT.

The V call is TRBV11-2, the J call TRBJ2-3, with 9 positions matching TRBD2. This CDR3 region has 16 residues. CDR1 and CDR2 from the germline V gene are SGHAT and FQNNGV. The junction had 5 bases not matched to a gene; V was cut back by 0 bases and J by 4 bases. CDR3 coding DNA: TGTGCCAGCAGCTTAGAGGTAGCGGGGGCATCAGATACGCAGTATTTT. This encodes CASSLEVAGASDTQYF.

The chain couples TRBV11-2 to TRBJ1-3; D gene ambiguous. V lost 1 base, J lost 0 bases, and 13 bases lay in between. The length of the CDR3 is 17 residues. In germline, CDR1 is SGHAT, CDR2 FQNNGV. CDR3 protein: CASSLGVLGSSGNTIYF. Here the CDR3 DNA reads TGTGCCAGCAGCTTAGGGGTACTTGGGAGCTCTGGAAACACCATATATTTT.

This clone is a singleton in its sample. This chain connects TRBV10-1 to TRBJ2-2; D gene uncertain. The CDR3 has 16 amino acids. The germline gives CDR1 WNHNN, CDR2 SYGVQD (reference sequence). Trimming removed 0 bases at V and 0 bases at J, with 8 bases between. CDR3 region: CASSESRGANTGELFF. CDR3 DNA sequence: TGCGCCAGCAGTGAGTCGAGAGGAGCGAACACCGGGGAGCTGTTTTTT.

The V and J genes are TRBV5-1 and TRBJ2-2; possibly TRBD1 for D (6 bases). Germline CDR1 and CDR2: SGHRS and YFSETQ. The CDR3 runs 15 residues. With 5 bases removed from V and 0 bases from J, the gap between germline ends came to 11 bases. Here the CDR3 DNA reads TGCGCCAGCAGTCCCAGGGGTGCGAACACCGGGGAGCTGTTTTTT. Amino acid sequence: CASSPRGANTGELFF.

The chain carries TRBV10-3 and TRBJ2-7, with a possible D match to TRBD1 (5 bases). The CDR3 runs to 19 residues. V was pared by 1 base and J by 0 bases, with 22 bases between. From germline, CDR1 is ENHRY and CDR2 SYGVKD. In nucleotides, the CDR3 is TGTGCCATCAGTGAGTTTAAGGTCAGGGTCAGTTCGAGCTCCTACGAGCAGTACTTC. It encodes CAISEFKVRVSSSSYEQYF.

CDR3 protein: CASSSLVGTGGRGGYTF. Here the CDR3 DNA reads TGTGCCAGCAGCTCCTTAGTGGGTACAGGCGGGAGGGGTGGCTACACCTTC. The rearrangement links TRBV2 to TRBJ1-2; possibly TRBD1 for D (5 bases). The CDR3 loop spans 17 amino acids. Germline CDR1 reads SNHLY; CDR2 reads FYNNEI. V dropped 6 bases and J dropped 7 bases, with 27 bases sitting between them. Based on the CDR3 plus reference TRBV2 and TRBJ1-2, the full variable domain is EPEVTQTPSHQVTQMGQEVILRCVPISNHLYFYWYRQILGQKVEFLVSFYNNEISEKSEIFDDQFSVERPDGSNFTLKIRSTKLEDSAMYFCASSSLVGTGGRGGYTFGSGTRLTVV.

The chain joins TRBV7-2 to TRBJ1-4; D unresolved. The V end was cut by 3 bases, the J end by 0 bases, with 8 bases between. CDR1 and CDR2 (germline): SGHTA, FQGNSA. The CDR3 loop spans 15 amino acids. For the CDR3, the DNA is TGTGCCAGCAGCTTCGACGGAGCAACTAATGAAAAACTGTTTTTT. Amino acids: CASSFDGATNEKLFF.

This chain uses TRBV27 with TRBJ2-1; a weak D match, TRBD2 (5 bases). CDR3 length: 13 amino acids. Germline V lookup: CDR1 MNHEY, CDR2 SMNVEV (reference sequence). V lost 4 bases and J 4 bases, leaving 8 bases between the germline ends. CDR3 DNA sequence: TGTGCCAGCAGTTCGTGGGAGTACAATGAGCAGTTCTTC. The encoded protein is CASSSWEYNEQFF.

The V gene is TRBV6-5, the J gene TRBJ1-2; a weak D match, TRBD1 (6 bases). The CDR3 length is 14 residues. V lost 6 bases and J lost 6, with 17 bases in between. Germline assignment: CDR1 MNHEY and CDR2 SVGAGI. The CDR3 bases are TGTGCCAGCAGGCGTCCCGGGACACCTAATGGCTACACCTTC. Encoded protein: CASRRPGTPNGYTF.

The V call is TRBV27, the J call TRBJ1-5, with D uncertain. Deletions cut 4 bases from V and 3 bases from J, with 10 bases between. This CDR3 is built from 14 residues. Germline assignment: CDR1 MNHEY and CDR2 SMNVEV (reference sequence). CDR3 nucleotides: TGTGCCAGCAGTTCCCGTGGCCCCAATCAGCCCCAGCATTTT. The encoded protein is CASSSRGPNQPQHF.

Written as DNA, the CDR3 is TGCGCCAGCAGCTACAGGGGGCACCTTGAAGCTTTCTTT. This encodes CASSYRGHLEAFF. The chain couples TRBV5-1 to TRBJ1-1, with 9 nucleotides matching TRBD1. Germline-derived CDR1 and CDR2 are SGHRS and YFSETQ. The CDR3 is 13 amino acids. Trimming cost V 3 bases and J 7 bases; bases outside gene matches: 4.

This sequence joins TRBV7-9 and TRBJ2-3; TRBD1 agrees at 7 bases. V lost 8 bases, J lost 2 bases, and 7 bases stayed unmatched. Germline lookup yields CDR1 SEHNR and CDR2 FQNEAQ (reference sequence). The CDR3 consists of 14 residues. DNA for the CDR3: TGTGCCAGCGGTCCGGGACAGTTCACAGATACGCAGTATTTT. Its protein product is CASGPGQFTDTQYF.

This clone was recorded only once. This chain links TRBV2 with TRBJ2-7; 9 bases align to TRBD1. The J segment lost 5 bases and the V segment lost 6 bases, leaving 2 bases of the junction unmatched. Germline V gene lookup returns CDR1 SNHLY and CDR2 FYNNEI. The CDR3 covers 12 residues. In DNA, the CDR3 is TGTGCCAGCAGGGACAGGGGCCACGAGCAGTACTTC. Amino acids: CASRDRGHEQYF. Supplemented by reference TRBV2 and TRBJ2-7, the full variable domain reads EPEVTQTPSHQVTQMGQEVILRCVPISNHLYFYWYRQILGQKVEFLVSFYNNEISEKSEIFDDQFSVERPDGSNFTLKIRSTKLEDSAMYFCASRDRGHEQYFGPGTRLTVT.

The chain carries TRBV18 and TRBJ1-1; D is ambiguous. The germline V gene has CDR1 KGHSH and CDR2 LQKENI. The CDR3 covers 15 residues. V was trimmed by 0 bases and J by 1 base, leaving 9 bases between them. CDR3 coding DNA: TGTGCCAGCTCACCACCATTAACAGCGAACACTGAAGCTTTCTTT. This encodes CASSPPLTANTEAFF. The full variable domain, with the rest looked up from reference TRBV18 and TRBJ1-1, is NAGVMQNPRHLVRRRGQEARLRCSPMKGHSHVYWYRQLPEEGLKFMVYLQKENIIDESGMPKERFSAEFPKEGPSILRIQQVVRGDSAAYFCASSPPLTANTEAFFGQGTRLTVV.

The V call is TRBV4-3, the J call TRBJ1-6; perhaps TRBD1 as D (6 bases). CDR3 length: 15 amino acids. Germline V lookup: CDR1 LGHNA, CDR2 YSLEER. V shed 4 bases and J shed 5 bases, with 12 bases lying between them. CDR3 amino acids: CASSPQGLNNSPLHF. CDR3 nucleotides: TGCGCCAGCAGCCCCCAGGGGCTGAATAATTCACCCCTCCACTTT.

V and J are TRBV12-3 or TRBV12-4 and TRBJ2-1, with D perhaps matching TRBD1 (5 bases). V lost 3 bases and J lost 8, with 11 bases in between. The CDR3 sequence is 13 residues long. CDR3 protein: CASSFLGLDEQFF. The CDR3 DNA reads as TGTGCCAGCAGTTTTTTGGGGCTGGATGAGCAGTTCTTC.